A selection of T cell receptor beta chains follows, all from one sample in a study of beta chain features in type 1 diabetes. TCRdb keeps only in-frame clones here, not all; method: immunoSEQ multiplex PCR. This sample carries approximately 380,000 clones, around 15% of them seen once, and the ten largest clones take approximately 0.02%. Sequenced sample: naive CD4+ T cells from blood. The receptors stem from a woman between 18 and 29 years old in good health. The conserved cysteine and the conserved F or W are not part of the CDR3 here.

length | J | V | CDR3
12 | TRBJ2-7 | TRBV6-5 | ASSYSAGLHEQY
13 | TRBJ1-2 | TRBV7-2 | ASSTRTGHNYGYT
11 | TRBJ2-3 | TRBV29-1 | SVSQGEVDTQY
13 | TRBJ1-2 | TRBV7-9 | ASSLDVWQGRPYT
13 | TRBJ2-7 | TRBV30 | AWRPTGVATYEQY
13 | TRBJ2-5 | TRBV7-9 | ASSLVAGVRETQY
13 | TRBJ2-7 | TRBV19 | ASAPRDRVSYEQY
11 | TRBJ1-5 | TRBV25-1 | ASSGGRGQPQH
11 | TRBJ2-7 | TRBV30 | AGAGNRGYEQY
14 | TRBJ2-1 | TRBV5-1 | ASSPGTGGLGNEQF
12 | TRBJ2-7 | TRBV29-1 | SVEMGQGHYEQY
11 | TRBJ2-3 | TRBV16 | ASSKSSADTQY